This TCR beta chain is from a study of blood T cell repertoires in COVID-19. On the study more broadly: Samples came from the United States, Italy and Spain, spanning acute and convalescent COVID-19.

Profiled with immunoSEQ multiplex PCR; TCRdb holds only in-frame clones, not every one. The sample shows fewer than 300,000 clones, approximately 92% of them seen only once. Trimming removed 0 bases from V and 5 bases from J; junction bases left unmatched: 8. Germline V CDR1 and CDR2: SGHTA, FQGTGA. The CDR3 runs 17 residues. Participants were aged about 18 to 89 years from about two dozen US areas. This TCR was recovered from a woman aged 25-40 years who had recovered from COVID-19. J is TRBJ2-2 and V is TRBV7-3; 8 nucleotides agree with TRBD2. The sequencing input was PBMCs or T cells enriched from blood (not recorded which). DNA of the CDR3: TGTGCCAGCAGCTTAACGAGTCAGAGCGGGAGAACCGGGGAGCTGTTTTTT. Its protein product is CASSLTSQSGRTGELFF.